Each of the 32 T cell receptor beta chains below was sequenced from the same sample in a study of B cell selection in AIRE deficiency. The table came from immunoSEQ multiplex PCR; TCRdb's copy has only in-frame clones and leaves some out. The sample contains roughly 25,000 clones, less than 97% of which appear only once. The sorted conventional CD4 T cells were gated as CD4+CD127+. The specimen sequenced was CD4+CD127+ conventional T cells sorted from PBMCs. These receptors all come from a human donor in good health.

The J gene is TRBJ1-6, the V gene TRBV7-2; unclear D gene. There are 17 residues in the CDR3. Deletions cut 5 bases from V and 7 bases from J, with 21 bases between. CDR1 and CDR2 (germline): SGHTA, FQGNSA. The CDR3: CASSQDPGMGTNSPLHF. Written as DNA, the CDR3 is TGTGCCAGCAGCCAAGATCCGGGTATGGGTACGAATTCACCCCTCCACTTT.

J is TRBJ2-7 and V is TRBV5-4; the match to TRBD2 covers 12 bases. The germline gives CDR1 SGHNT, CDR2 YYREEE (reference sequence). With V trimmed by 5 bases and J by 1 base, 1 base remained unmatched. This CDR3 has 14 amino acids. CDR3: CASRLAGGSYEQYF. In DNA form, the CDR3 reads TGTGCCAGCAGACTAGCGGGGGGATCCTACGAGCAGTACTTC.

This clone was detected once. The rearrangement uses TRBV28 and TRBJ2-7; TRBD2 matches 14 bases. Trimming cost V 4 bases and J 5 bases; bases outside gene matches: 7. The CDR3 has 16 residues. Germline V gene sequence: CDR1 MDHEN, CDR2 SYDVKM. CDR3 in DNA: TGTGCCAGCAGTTCCTGGACTAGCGGGGGGAAAGACGAGCAGTACTTC. Translating gives CASSSWTSGGKDEQYF.

A remark on this clone: Mismatch with germline at one junction end may stem from a read error. This CDR3 is also generated by other DNA sequences in the sample. V gene TRBV10-3 combines with J gene TRBJ1-4; D remains ambiguous. Looked up from germline, CDR1 is ENHRY and CDR2 is SYGVKD. The CDR3 consists of 11 residues. The CDR3 loop is CAISDGEKLFF. CDR3 sequence (DNA): TGTGCCATCAGTGATGGTGAAAAGCTGTTTTTT.

This sequence joins TRBV6-6 and TRBJ1-5, with TRBD1 matching 10 bases. The length of the CDR3 is 15 residues. With V trimmed by 6 bases and J by 4 bases, 6 bases remained unmatched. The germline gives CDR1 MNHNY, CDR2 SVGAGI (reference sequence). CDR3 amino acids: CASRQPGQGNQPQHF. CDR3 sequence (DNA): TGTGCCAGCAGGCAACCGGGACAGGGGAATCAGCCCCAGCATTTT.

This sequence joins TRBV18 and TRBJ1-1; 9 positions match TRBD1. The CDR3 is 13 residues long. Per germline, CDR1 KGHSH and CDR2 LQKENI. Trimming cost V 2 bases and J 5 bases; bases outside gene matches: 0. Written as DNA, the CDR3 is TGTGCCAGCTCACCAGACAGGGGGACTGAAGCTTTCTTT. It encodes CASSPDRGTEAFF.

V and J are TRBV7-9 and TRBJ1-1, with D uncertain. Germline values: CDR1 SEHNR, CDR2 FQNEAQ (reference sequence). CDR3 length equals 15 residues. Trimming shortened V by 2 bases and J by 1 base, and 11 bases separated the two germline ends. DNA for the CDR3: TGTGCCAGCAGCTTACGGGTAACTCGGAACACTGAAGCTTTCTTT. Translating gives CASSLRVTRNTEAFF.

This chain connects TRBV6-5 to TRBJ1-1, with D perhaps matching TRBD1 (5 bases). V was pared by 0 bases and J by 4 bases, with 12 bases between. Germline V gene data show CDR1 as MNHEY and CDR2 as SVGAGI. CDR3 length: 15 residues. The CDR3 DNA is TGTGCCAGCAGTTACTCGTCTGTTGGGGGCACTGAAGCTTTCTTT. This translates into CASSYSSVGGTEAFF.

The CDR3 DNA sequence: TGTGCCAGCAGTTCACCGGGACAGGGGGCGGGTAATGAAAAACTGTTTTTT. This sequence encodes CASSSPGQGAGNEKLFF. The chain joins TRBV4-2 to TRBJ1-4; 12 bases match TRBD1. V trimming: 6 bases; J trimming: 4 bases; junction bases outside the gene matches: 9. CDR1 and CDR2 (germline): LGHNA, YNFKEQ. The CDR3 spans 17 residues.

This clone was seen a single time. J is TRBJ2-2 and V is TRBV14; weak D call: TRBD2 (6 bases). V shed 3 bases and J shed 8 bases, with 19 bases lying between them. Germline V gives CDR1 SGHDN, CDR2 FVKESK. The CDR3 consists of 16 residues. The CDR3 nucleotides read TGTGCCAGCAGCCATACACCGGGACTTAAGAGGGGGGAGCTGTTTTTT. Residues: CASSHTPGLKRGELFF.

The V and J genes are TRBV11-2 and TRBJ2-2; 7 bases fit TRBD2. Germline CDR1 is SGHAT and CDR2 is FQNNGV. The CDR3 length is 14 residues. V dropped 6 bases and J dropped 7; count of bases not matched to a gene: 8. CDR3 residues: CASRRLAEGGELFF. In nucleotides, the CDR3 is TGTGCCAGCAGGCGGCTAGCGGAGGGCGGGGAGCTGTTTTTT.

V is TRBV6-5 and J is TRBJ1-2, with D tentatively TRBD1 (6 bases). Germline values: CDR1 MNHEY, CDR2 SVGAGI. This CDR3 contains 12 residues. V lost 5 bases and J 8 bases, leaving 12 bases between the germline ends. In DNA, the CDR3 is TGTGCCAGCAGTCGGACAGACGGGGGCTACACCTTC. This translates into CASSRTDGGYTF.

This chain joins TRBV7-2 and TRBJ2-3; 13 nucleotides align to TRBD2. This CDR3 has 16 residues. Unmatched junction bases numbered 5, after V lost 5 bases and J lost 3 bases. CDR1 and CDR2 (germline): SGHTA, FQGNSA. CDR3 amino acids: CASSRTSGGRTDTQYF. The DNA for the CDR3 is TGTGCCAGCAGCCGGACTAGCGGGGGTCGGACAGATACGCAGTATTTT.

The V gene is TRBV9, the J gene TRBJ1-1; tentative D call: TRBD1 (6 bases). The germline CDR1 and CDR2 sequences are SGDLS and YYNGEE. The CDR3 sequence is 16 residues long. Between the trimmed V and J ends, which lost 4 bases and 3 bases, there was a span of 19 bases. The CDR3 here is CASSPKGGAMDTEAFF. DNA for the CDR3: TGTGCCAGCAGCCCGAAAGGGGGGGCAATGGACACTGAAGCTTTCTTT.

CDR3 amino acids: CASLGGGNYGYTF. The CDR3 nucleotides are TGTGCCAGCTTAGGGGGGGGGAACTATGGCTACACCTTC. The gene calls are TRBV2 and TRBJ1-2; D might be TRBD1 (6 bases). Germline CDR1 SNHLY, CDR2 FYNNEI. Trimming removed 8 bases from V and 2 bases from J, with 12 bases in between. The CDR3 spans 13 residues.

A single count supports this clone. The chain uses TRBV28 and TRBJ2-2, with a weak D call TRBD1 (6 bases). Trimming removed 5 bases at V and 4 bases at J, with 14 bases between. The CDR3 covers 15 residues. The germline gives CDR1 MDHEN, CDR2 SYDVKM. The CDR3 protein is CASSRPGVSTGELFF. The CDR3, as DNA: TGTGCCAGCAGTCGCCCAGGGGTGTCCACCGGGGAGCTGTTTTTT.

V and J are TRBV11-2 and TRBJ1-2; the match to TRBD1 covers 8 bases. Germline CDR1 and CDR2: SGHAT and FQNNGV. J was trimmed by 7 bases and V by 4 bases; bases with no gene match: 11. The CDR3 loop spans 15 amino acids. The CDR3 reads CASSSGGNRGTGYTF. CDR3 coding DNA: TGTGCCAGCAGCTCAGGGGGAAACAGGGGGACTGGCTACACCTTC.

The rearrangement uses TRBV5-5 and TRBJ1-6, with 9 bases aligning to TRBD1. Trimming at V came to 3 bases and at J to 9 bases, leaving 7 bases not matched to a gene. This CDR3 region has 15 residues. Germline loops: CDR1 SGHKS, CDR2 YYEKEE (reference sequence). CDR3 bases: TGTGCCAGCAGCTCGGTGGGACAGGGCTTTTCACCCCTCCACTTT. Encoded protein: CASSSVGQGFSPLHF.

The chain joins TRBV10-2 to TRBJ2-1; tentative D call: TRBD2 (6 bases). The germline V and J ends were trimmed by 6 bases and 5 bases, with 20 bases remaining between them. Germline lookup yields CDR1 WSHSY and CDR2 SAAADI. This CDR3 region has 16 residues. The CDR3 spells CASRMTYGTHNNEQFF. The DNA for the CDR3 is TGCGCCAGCAGGATGACTTACGGGACTCATAACAATGAGCAGTTCTTC.

This clone was seen only once. V gene TRBV6-1 combines with J gene TRBJ1-2, with a weak D call TRBD1 (6 bases). This CDR3 is built from 15 residues. V was clipped by 4 bases and J by 4 bases, with 16 bases between them. CDR1 and CDR2 from the germline V gene are MNHNS and SASEGT. CDR3 region: CASSAGATHPYGYTF. The CDR3, as DNA: TGTGCCAGCAGTGCAGGGGCGACCCACCCCTATGGCTACACCTTC.

J is TRBJ2-2 and V is TRBV10-1, with a possible D match to TRBD1 (6 bases). V was clipped by 6 bases and J by 0 bases, with 8 bases between them. This CDR3 is built from 14 residues. Germline V gives CDR1 WNHNN, CDR2 SYGVQD (reference sequence). The CDR3 DNA reads as TGCGCCAGCAGACAGGGTGCGAACACCGGGGAGCTGTTTTTT. Its protein product is CASRQGANTGELFF.

Only one count was recorded for this clone. The chain couples TRBV7-6 to TRBJ2-1, with TRBD2 matching over 10 bases. The CDR3 covers 15 residues. With V trimmed by 1 base and J by 5 bases, 2 bases remained unmatched. Germline V lookup: CDR1 SGHVS, CDR2 FNYEAQ. The DNA of the CDR3 is TGTGCCAGCAGCTTAGAACTAGCGGGGAACAATGAGCAGTTCTTC. It encodes CASSLELAGNNEQFF.

This sequence joins TRBV10-3 and TRBJ2-3; 10 nucleotides match TRBD2. CDR1 and CDR2 from the germline V gene are ENHRY and SYGVKD. The CDR3 is made up of 16 amino acids. The J segment lost 2 bases and the V segment lost 5 bases, leaving 7 bases of the junction unmatched. CDR3: CAISPLAGGVTDTQYF. In nucleotides, the CDR3 is TGTGCCATCAGTCCTTTAGCGGGGGGCGTCACAGATACGCAGTATTTT.

The chain links TRBV7-8 to TRBJ2-5, with 8 bases that match TRBD1. The CDR3 is 22 residues long. Losses at the gene ends were 3 bases for V and 3 bases for J; bases not matched to a gene: 27. The germline gives CDR1 SGHVS, CDR2 FQNEAQ. The CDR3 protein is CASSFYILQGGRRWGRKETQYF. Written as DNA, the CDR3 is TGTGCCAGCAGCTTCTATATTCTACAGGGGGGTCGTCGGTGGGGCCGGAAAGAGACCCAGTACTTC.

The rearrangement links TRBV10-3 to TRBJ2-3; either TRBD1 or TRBD2 may supply D (6 bases each). The CDR3 runs 15 residues. With 3 bases removed from V and 8 bases from J, the gap between germline ends came to 18 bases. Per the germline V gene, CDR1 is ENHRY and CDR2 is SYGVKD. CDR3 sequence: CAISEGGKPEGTQYF. The CDR3 nucleotides are TGTGCCATCAGTGAAGGGGGGAAGCCCGAGGGTACGCAGTATTTT.

The genes are TRBV7-6 and TRBJ2-2; D call uncertain. The ends were cut back, 5 bases at V and 7 bases at J, with 11 bases in the middle. The V gene's germline CDR1 is SGHVS and CDR2 FNYEAQ. This CDR3 comprises 13 residues. CDR3 coding DNA: TGTGCCAGCAGCCACGACTGGGTCGGGGAGCTGTTTTTT. This gives the protein CASSHDWVGELFF.

The chain has TRBV19 and TRBJ2-4, with 8 bases identical to TRBD1. This CDR3 is 16 amino acids long. Germline trimming cut 4 bases from V and 0 bases from J; bases unmatched to any gene: 5. CDR1 and CDR2 from the germline V gene are LNHDA and SQIVND (reference sequence). The CDR3 DNA is TGTGCCAGTAGTACGACAGGGGCCCTAGCCAAAAACATTCAGTACTTC. It specifies CASSTTGALAKNIQYF.

The chain is built from TRBV10-3 and TRBJ2-7; 12 bases match TRBD1. CDR1 and CDR2 from the germline V gene are ENHRY and SYGVKD. The CDR3 runs 15 residues. With V trimmed by 0 bases and J by 5 bases, 2 bases remained unmatched. The CDR3 nucleotides are TGTGCCATCAGTGAGTCCGGGACAGGGGGCAACGAGCAGTACTTC. It yields the protein CAISESGTGGNEQYF.

The chain uses TRBV7-9 and TRBJ1-4, with TRBD1 matching 9 bases. The CDR3 spans 15 residues. V shed 5 bases, J shed 7 bases, and the junction held 8 bases outside the gene matches. CDR1 is SEHNR and CDR2 is FQNEAQ in the germline V gene (reference sequence). Here the CDR3 DNA reads TGTGCCAGCAGCCAACAGGGGGCCAAGGGTGAAAAACTGTTTTTT. Amino acids: CASSQQGAKGEKLFF.

This chain uses TRBV7-3 with TRBJ2-5; 7 positions agree with TRBD2. The DNA end lines up better with TRBJ2-7; the J call may be wrong. The germline gives CDR1 SGHTA, CDR2 FQGTGA. The length of the CDR3 is 16 residues. The CDR3 protein is CASSPKMSLAHYEQYF. For the CDR3, the DNA is TGTGCCAGCAGCCCAAAAATGTCACTAGCGCACTACGAGCAGTACTTC.

V gene TRBV6-5 combines with J gene TRBJ1-1; D unclear. V shed 2 bases and J shed 9 bases, with 16 bases lying between them. Germline CDR1 MNHEY, CDR2 SVGAGI. CDR3 size: 14 residues. The CDR3 DNA is TGTGCCAGCAGTTACACCCCGAATGGGAGGCAAGCTTTCTTT. Protein sequence: CASSYTPNGRQAFF.

The V gene is TRBV20-1, the J gene TRBJ1-2; D is unclear. V was pared by 3 bases and J by 0 bases, with 2 bases between. This CDR3 is built from 11 residues. Germline V gene lookup returns CDR1 DFQATT and CDR2 SNEGSKA (reference sequence). CDR3 amino acids: CSARANYGYTF. The DNA of the CDR3 is TGCAGTGCTAGGGCTAACTATGGCTACACCTTC.